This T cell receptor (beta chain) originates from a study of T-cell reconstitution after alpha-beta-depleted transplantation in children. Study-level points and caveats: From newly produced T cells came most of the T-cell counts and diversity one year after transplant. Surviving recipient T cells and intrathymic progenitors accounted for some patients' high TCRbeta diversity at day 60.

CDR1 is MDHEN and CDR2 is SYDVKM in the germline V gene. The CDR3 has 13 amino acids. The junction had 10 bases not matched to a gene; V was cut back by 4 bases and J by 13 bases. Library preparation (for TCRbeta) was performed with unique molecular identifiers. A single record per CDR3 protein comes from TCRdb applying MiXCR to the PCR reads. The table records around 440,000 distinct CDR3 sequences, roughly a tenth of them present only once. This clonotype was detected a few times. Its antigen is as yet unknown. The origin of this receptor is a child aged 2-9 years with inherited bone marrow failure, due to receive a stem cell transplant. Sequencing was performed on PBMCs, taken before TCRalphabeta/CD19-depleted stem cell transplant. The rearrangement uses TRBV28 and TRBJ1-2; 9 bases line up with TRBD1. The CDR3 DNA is TGTGCCAGCAGTTCGTACCGGGACAGGGATTCCACCTTC. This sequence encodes CASSSYRDRDSTF.